This T cell receptor beta chain originates from a study of T cells expressing NK-cell markers. Overall study results and limits: In more than 5 donors, dominant CD3+CD56+NKG2C+ clones formed roughly 1.0-7.5% of CD8+ cells. Clarity on HCMV specificity was lacking for the expanded NKG2C+ T cell clones. Where several donors were concerned, these clonotypes also led the CD3+CD56-NKG2C+ fraction.

With UMIs, 5'RACE template switching was used to make TCR beta cDNA. TCRdb reprocessed the 5' RACE reads and stores each CDR3 protein as one record, lacking DNA. The repertoire table contains over 150,000 distinct CDR3 sequences. Turning to this clonotype: Its antigen remains unidentified.

Looked up from germline, CDR1 is KGHSH and CDR2 is LQKENI. The CDR3 consists of 15 residues. The sequence came from a woman aged 45-65 years in good health. The chain recombines TRBV18 with TRBJ2-7. The specimen was blood T cells: a sorted CD56 or NKG2C T cell subset, CD4+ or CD8+ T cells, or bulk PBMC T cells (not recorded which). CDR3 sequence reads: CASSPVAQRGYEQYF.